These 15 T cell receptor beta chains were sequenced from one sample in a study of shared clonotypes between healthy human individuals. Profiling relied on immunoSEQ multiplex PCR, and the TCRdb table lists in-frame clones only, not all of them. The sample records some 510,000 clones, 60% to 85% being singletons. The sample consisted of PBMCs. Receptors were obtained from a woman aged 40 to 50 in good health. Some clones in this sample may be carry-over from other donors' samples.

The genes are TRBV5-1 and TRBJ2-2, with no clear D. Germline CDR1 is SGHRS and CDR2 is YFSETQ. The CDR3 is 13 residues long. Trimming took 4 bases from V and 1 from J, leaving 5 bases between them. The CDR3 protein is CASSPGNTGELFF. The CDR3, as DNA: TGCGCCAGCAGCCCGGGGAACACCGGGGAGCTGTTTTTT.

The V gene is TRBV5-1, the J gene TRBJ2-1; TRBD2 is a possible D gene (6 bases). V was pared by 1 base and J by 8 bases, with 13 bases between. The germline gives CDR1 SGHRS, CDR2 YFSETQ. This CDR3 has 14 amino acids. This CDR3 reads CASSLFGRDDEQFF. The CDR3 coding sequence is TGCGCCAGCAGCTTGTTTGGGCGGGACGATGAGCAGTTCTTC.

A remark on this clone: Relative to the germline gene, one junction end is altered; a read error may explain this. The chain links TRBV10-3 to TRBJ2-1; D remains unclear. This CDR3 has 11 amino acids. Germline CDR1 reads ENHRY; CDR2 reads SYGVKD. This CDR3 is CAVRNNNEQFF. DNA of the CDR3: TGTGCCGTCAGGAACAACAATGAGCAGTTCTTC.

The V and J genes are TRBV10-3 and TRBJ1-2; D is unclear. From germline, CDR1 is ENHRY and CDR2 SYGVKD. CDR3 size: 16 residues. V lost 0 bases to trimming and J lost 8 bases, with 19 bases between them. For the CDR3, the DNA is TGTGCCATCAGTGAGTCGACGAGACACCCCCAGGAGGGCTACACCTTC. Translation gives CAISESTRHPQEGYTF.

The count of this clone is one. The junction and the germline gene differ at one end; a read error may be behind it. The chain carries TRBV5-1 and TRBJ1-2, with D possibly TRBD1 on 5 matching bases. This CDR3 is 15 amino acids long. Germline values: CDR1 SGHRS, CDR2 YFSETQ. CDR3 loop: CASSLEGTVGYGYTF. The CDR3 DNA sequence: TGTGCCAGCAGCTTGGAAGGGACTGTGGGATATGGCTACACCTTC.

This clone was found a few times. V is TRBV18 and J is TRBJ1-4; 8 bases line up with TRBD1. Germline trimming cut 3 bases from V and 2 bases from J; bases unmatched to any gene: 8. CDR1 is KGHSH and CDR2 is LQKENI in the germline V gene. The CDR3 sequence is 17 residues long. The CDR3 is CASSPSQGASTNEKLFF. The CDR3 nucleotides are TGTGCCAGCTCACCTTCCCAGGGGGCGTCTACTAATGAAAAACTGTTTTTT.

This chain links TRBV23-1 with TRBJ2-2, with TRBD1 matching over 11 bases. TRBV23-1 belongs to the ORF category, with a function that is uncertain. Germline trimming cut 2 bases from V and 3 bases from J; bases unmatched to any gene: 5. The CDR3 length is 17 residues. The CDR3 nucleotides are TGCGCCAGCAGTCAAAAAATGGGACAGGGGGACACCGGGGAGCTGTTTTTT. Protein product: CASSQKMGQGDTGELFF.

This clone has a handful of counts. The rearrangement links TRBV27 to TRBJ2-7; a possible D gene is TRBD2 (5 bases). The germline V and J ends were trimmed by 6 bases and 0 bases, with 12 bases remaining between them. The CDR3 is made up of 14 amino acids. Germline lookup yields CDR1 MNHEY and CDR2 SMNVEV (reference sequence). The CDR3 DNA is TGTGCCAGCAGGGTCATGGGGAGCTCCTACGAGCAGTACTTC. It translates to CASRVMGSSYEQYF.

The rearrangement uses TRBV4-2 and TRBJ2-7, with D possibly called TRBD1 or TRBD2 (5 bases each). CDR1 LGHNA and CDR2 YNFKEQ come from the germline V gene. V lost 1 base to trimming and J lost 0 bases, with 13 bases between them. The CDR3 length is 16 residues. CDR3 residues: CASSQARDLSSYEQYF. The CDR3 nucleotides read TGTGCCAGCAGCCAAGCCAGGGACCTCAGCTCCTACGAGCAGTACTTC.

This clone was seen once. This chain links TRBV5-1 with TRBJ2-3, with 9 positions matching TRBD2. Trimming took 4 bases from V and 6 from J; bases not matched to a gene: 6. The CDR3 has 14 amino acids. From germline, CDR1 is SGHRS and CDR2 YFSETQ. For the CDR3, the DNA is TGCGCCAGCAGCCGGGGACTAGCTCGCGATACGCAGTATTTT. Translation: CASSRGLARDTQYF.

The chain uses TRBV18 and TRBJ1-2, with D perhaps TRBD1 (5 bases). Trimming left V 2 bases short and J 2 bases short, with 9 bases between. Germline values: CDR1 KGHSH, CDR2 LQKENI. The CDR3 consists of 14 residues. The CDR3 nucleotides are TGTGCCAGCTCACCAAGGGACGGGAACTATGGCTACACCTTC. Amino acids: CASSPRDGNYGYTF. Full variable domain (missing parts from reference TRBV18 and TRBJ1-2): NAGVMQNPRHLVRRRGQEARLRCSPMKGHSHVYWYRQLPEEGLKFMVYLQKENIIDESGMPKERFSAEFPKEGPSILRIQQVVRGDSAAYFCASSPRDGNYGYTFGSGTRLTVV.

This clone was found once. The same CDR3 arises from other DNA sequences in this sample as well. The chain links TRBV5-1 to TRBJ1-1; TRBD1 matches 7 bases. There are 15 residues in the CDR3. CDR1 is SGHRS, CDR2 YFSETQ, per germline. V lost 0 bases, J lost 2 bases, and 4 bases stayed unmatched. CDR3 region: CASSLGGTANTEAFF. For the CDR3, the DNA is TGCGCCAGCAGCTTGGGGGGGACAGCTAACACTGAAGCTTTCTTT. Filled out from reference TRBV5-1 and TRBJ1-1, the complete variable domain reads KAGVTQTPRYLIKTRGQQVTLSCSPISGHRSVSWYQQTPGQGLQFLFEYFSETQRNKGNFPGRFSGRQFSNSRSEMNVSTLELGDSALYLCASSLGGTANTEAFFGQGTRLTVV.

The chain joins TRBV28 to TRBJ1-1, with 9 positions matching TRBD1. V shed 6 bases, J shed 5 bases, and the junction held 10 bases outside the gene matches. Germline lookup yields CDR1 MDHEN and CDR2 SYDVKM. CDR3 length: 15 residues. As DNA, the CDR3 is TGTGCCAGCAGCCGTGACAGGGGGGTTCTGACTGAAGCTTTCTTT. It specifies CASSRDRGVLTEAFF.

This clone has only a few counts. The chain recombines TRBV18 with TRBJ2-2; D remains unclear. With 1 base removed from V and 0 bases from J, the gap between germline ends came to 9 bases. The CDR3 has 16 amino acids. The germline V gene encodes CDR1 KGHSH and CDR2 LQKENI. The CDR3 region has the DNA TGTGCCAGCTCACCACTATCAGGTGCGAACACCGGGGAGCTGTTTTTT. Its protein product is CASSPLSGANTGELFF.

This clone was counted at least ten times. Other DNA sequences in this sample translate to the same CDR3. V and J are TRBV9 and TRBJ2-3, with D perhaps assigned TRBD1 or TRBD2 (6 bases each). Germline CDR1 SGDLS, CDR2 YYNGEE. V shed 2 bases and J shed 0 bases, with 7 bases lying between them. The CDR3 totals 14 residues. The CDR3: CASSVGGSTDTQYF. The DNA of the CDR3 is TGTGCCAGCAGCGTCGGGGGCAGCACAGATACGCAGTATTTT. Full variable domain (outside the CDR3, taken from reference TRBV9 and TRBJ2-3): DSGVTQTPKHLITATGQRVTLRCSPRSGDLSVYWYQQSLDQGLQFLIQYYNGEERAKGNILERFSAQQFPDLHSELNLSSLELGDSALYFCASSVGGSTDTQYFGPGTRLTVL.